This TCR beta chain was captured in a study of blood T cell repertoires in COVID-19. Trimming took 4 bases from V and 7 from J; bases not matched to a gene: 5. The CDR3 covers 14 residues. Germline V gene lookup returns CDR1 SGHTS and CDR2 YDEGEE. In the authors' methods: Estimates of nucleated cell counts were drawn from the amplification of reference gene primers. Produced via immunoSEQ multiplex PCR; TCRdb's table is partial and in-frame only. For V, J and clone size, that table is used; D and trimming come from the DNA. Counted here are under 200,000 clones, more than 75% occurring once; the ten biggest clones make up roughly 8.3%.

Sequencing input: peripheral blood. This TCR came from a woman aged 55-70 years with COVID-19, enrolled during active disease. The V gene is TRBV5-8, the J gene TRBJ1-6, with 7 bases lining up with TRBD1. CDR3 protein: CASSKWDRNSPLHF. In DNA form, the CDR3 reads TGTGCCAGCAGCAAATGGGACAGAAATTCACCCCTCCACTTT.